The clone carrying this T cell receptor (beta chain) was seen just once. These data belong to a study of CD8 T cells in Susac syndrome. Random hexamers were used to reverse transcribe the RNA input (about 0.45 to 1 ug). TCRdb ran MiXCR on the immunoSEQ multiplex PCR reads and lists one entry per CDR3 protein. The sample yields around 190,000 distinct CDR3 sequences, 94% seen once. CDR1 is SGDLS and CDR2 is YYNGEE in the germline V gene. V was shortened by 0 bases and J by 0 bases, with 12 bases between the two germline ends. The CDR3 runs 16 residues. In blood CD8+ and CD4+ T cells, TCR beta underwent sequencing.

Sequenced material: CD4+ T cells from PBMCs. The sequence came from a human donor with Susac syndrome. The rearrangement links TRBV9 to TRBJ2-5, with D tentatively TRBD2 (7 bases). CDR3 nucleotides: TGTGCCAGCAGCGTAGCTGGGGGGGCCTACCAAGAGACCCAGTACTTC. Residues: CASSVAGGAYQETQYF. Full variable domain (outside the CDR3, taken from reference TRBV9 and TRBJ2-5): DSGVTQTPKHLITATGQRVTLRCSPRSGDLSVYWYQQSLDQGLQFLIQYYNGEERAKGNILERFSAQQFPDLHSELNLSSLELGDSALYFCASSVAGGAYQETQYFGPGTRLLVL.